A single sample is the source of the 17 T cell receptor beta chains below, sequenced in a study of T cell responses to AZD1222 COVID-19 vaccine. Clones were sequenced by immunoSEQ multiplex PCR, and TCRdb holds only the in-frame ones, with some missing. In the table there are 120,000 or so clones, 92% of which are singletons. This specimen consisted of peripheral blood, obtained on day 0 of AZD1222 vaccination. Receptors were obtained from an adult in good health.

V gene TRBV7-3 combines with J gene TRBJ2-5; 7 bases match TRBD2. The CDR3 runs to 15 residues. Germline loops: CDR1 SGHTA, CDR2 FQGTGA. J lost 5 bases, V lost 4 bases, and 10 bases had no gene match. CDR3: CASSSGREVKETQYF. CDR3 bases: TGTGCCAGCAGCTCCGGCCGGGAGGTTAAGGAGACCCAGTACTTC.

J is TRBJ2-2 and V is TRBV9; the match to TRBD2 covers 7 bases. CDR3 size: 17 residues. Germline lookup yields CDR1 SGDLS and CDR2 YYNGEE. Trimming cost V 3 bases and J 7 bases; bases outside gene matches: 15. CDR3 region: CASSALGLVGTGGELFF. Here the CDR3 DNA reads TGTGCCAGCAGCGCCTTAGGACTAGTGGGGACCGGCGGGGAGCTGTTTTTT.

The CDR3 nucleotides are TGTGCCAGCAGCGTAACCGGGACAGGTGGAGAAAAACTGTTTTTT. Its protein is CASSVTGTGGEKLFF. V is TRBV9 and J is TRBJ1-4; TRBD1 matches 8 bases. V was pared by 1 base and J by 8 bases, with 7 bases of the junction left unmatched. The CDR3 is made up of 15 amino acids. In germline, CDR1 is SGDLS, CDR2 YYNGEE.

The rearrangement links TRBV15 to TRBJ2-5, with D perhaps matching TRBD1 or TRBD2 (5 bases each). CDR1 is LNHNV, CDR2 YYDKDF, per germline (reference sequence). The ends were cut back, 5 bases at V and 3 bases at J, with 16 bases in the middle. The CDR3 consists of 15 residues. The CDR3 bases are TGTGCCACCAGCGGCCGGACATTCGGGGAAGAGACCCAGTACTTC. It yields the protein CATSGRTFGEETQYF.

The chain employs TRBV5-6 and TRBJ2-1; weak D call: TRBD1 (5 bases). The germline CDR1 and CDR2 sequences are SGHDT and YYEEEE. V dropped 0 bases and J dropped 3 bases, with 7 bases sitting between them. The CDR3 length is 14 residues. CDR3 amino acids: CASSLGQFYNEQFF. The CDR3, as DNA: TGTGCCAGCAGCTTGGGACAGTTCTACAATGAGCAGTTCTTC.

The rearrangement uses TRBV6-5 and TRBJ2-2; D gene unclear. The germline V and J ends were trimmed by 6 bases and 9 bases, with 8 bases remaining between them. The V gene's germline CDR1 is MNHEY and CDR2 SVGAGI. This CDR3 is built from 11 residues. In DNA form, the CDR3 reads TGTGCCAGCAGCTCGCGGTGGGAGCTGTTTTTT. Residues: CASSSRWELFF.

The CDR3 bases are TGCGCCAGCAGCTGGGGGACAGGACCGATCTATGGCTACACCTTC. It is translated as CASSWGTGPIYGYTF. The chain joins TRBV5-1 to TRBJ1-2, with 8 bases lining up with TRBD1. This CDR3 has 15 residues. Germline trimming cut 3 bases from V and 4 bases from J; bases unmatched to any gene: 8. CDR1 and CDR2 (germline): SGHRS, YFSETQ.

This sequence joins TRBV4-2 and TRBJ2-7; 7 bases are a match to TRBD2. The CDR3 loop spans 16 amino acids. Germline trimming cut 0 bases from V and 0 bases from J; bases unmatched to any gene: 5. Germline lookup yields CDR1 LGHNA and CDR2 YNFKEQ. The CDR3 sequence: CASSQEVGGSSYEQYF. The DNA of the CDR3 is TGTGCCAGCAGCCAAGAGGTCGGGGGGAGCTCCTACGAGCAGTACTTC.

The chain links TRBV28 to TRBJ2-2; the D is unclear. There are 16 residues in the CDR3. V lost 5 bases and J lost 1, with 14 bases in between. Germline CDR1 and CDR2: MDHEN and SYDVKM. The CDR3 sequence is CASSPPRSRNTGELFF. The CDR3 DNA is TGTGCCAGCAGTCCGCCTAGGTCGCGGAACACCGGGGAGCTGTTTTTT.

This rearrangement joins TRBV14 to TRBJ1-2, with D maybe TRBD1 (6 bases). The CDR3 has 14 residues. The V and J ends lost 1 base and 4 bases respectively, with 10 bases between them. Looked up from germline, CDR1 is SGHDN and CDR2 is FVKESK. This CDR3 reads CASSQAGVLYGYTF. The CDR3, as DNA: TGTGCCAGCAGCCAAGCAGGGGTCCTCTATGGCTACACCTTC.

The V gene is TRBV18, the J gene TRBJ2-5, with D possibly being TRBD1 (6 bases). CDR3 length: 14 residues. V gave up 3 bases and J gave up 2 bases, with 10 bases separating them. The germline V gene encodes CDR1 KGHSH and CDR2 LQKENI. In nucleotides, the CDR3 is TGTGCCAGCTCACCGCGTGGACAGCAAGAGACCCAGTACTTC. It yields the protein CASSPRGQQETQYF.

V gene TRBV6-5 combines with J gene TRBJ2-3; D unclear. CDR3 length: 14 residues. Trimming removed 6 bases at V and 4 bases at J, with 14 bases between. Per germline, CDR1 MNHEY and CDR2 SVGAGI. The CDR3 sequence: CASRTRFGSDTQYF. Written as DNA, the CDR3 is TGTGCCAGCAGGACTCGATTCGGCTCAGATACGCAGTATTTT.

This clone was picked up one time. This sequence joins TRBV27 and TRBJ2-5; 12 bases map to TRBD2. Germline V gives CDR1 MNHEY, CDR2 SMNVEV (reference sequence). V was pared by 5 bases and J by 2 bases, with 6 bases of the junction left unmatched. CDR3 length: 16 amino acids. DNA for the CDR3: TGTGCCAGCAGTGCCCTAGCGGGAGGGCTTCAAGAGACCCAGTACTTC. It translates to CASSALAGGLQETQYF.

The chain's CDR3 is CASSSTSGSLGEQYF. In DNA form, the CDR3 reads TGCGCCAGCAGCTCGACTAGCGGGAGCTTGGGCGAGCAGTACTTC. The chain uses TRBV5-1 and TRBJ2-7, with TRBD2 matching over 12 bases. CDR3 length: 15 amino acids. Germline V lookup: CDR1 SGHRS, CDR2 YFSETQ. Losses at the gene ends were 3 bases for V and 6 bases for J; bases not matched to a gene: 7.

J is TRBJ1-5 and V is TRBV11-2, with D perhaps TRBD1 (6 bases). The germline V gene encodes CDR1 SGHAT and CDR2 FQNNGV. The CDR3 totals 15 residues. Trimming removed 5 bases at V and 7 bases at J, with 18 bases between. As DNA, the CDR3 is TGTGCCAGCAGCCTGCAGAGGGGGGCGGAGCAGCCCCAGCATTTT. Protein: CASSLQRGAEQPQHF.

The V call is TRBV4-2, the J call TRBJ1-5; D call uncertain. The germline gives CDR1 LGHNA, CDR2 YNFKEQ. This CDR3 comprises 15 residues. Trimming shortened V by 1 base and J by 6 bases, and 13 bases separated the two germline ends. The CDR3 DNA reads TGTGCCAGCAGCCAAGGAATGAGGGAAGGTCAGCCCCAGCATTTT. Translated, it gives CASSQGMREGQPQHF.

The chain links TRBV28 to TRBJ2-5; 14 bases map to TRBD2. The CDR3 is 14 residues long. Trimming took 9 bases from V and 5 from J; bases not matched to a gene: 5. Germline V gene data show CDR1 as MDHEN and CDR2 as SYDVKM. The DNA for the CDR3 is TGTGCCAGTGGGACTAGCGGGAGTATCGAGACCCAGTACTTC. It is translated as CASGTSGSIETQYF.